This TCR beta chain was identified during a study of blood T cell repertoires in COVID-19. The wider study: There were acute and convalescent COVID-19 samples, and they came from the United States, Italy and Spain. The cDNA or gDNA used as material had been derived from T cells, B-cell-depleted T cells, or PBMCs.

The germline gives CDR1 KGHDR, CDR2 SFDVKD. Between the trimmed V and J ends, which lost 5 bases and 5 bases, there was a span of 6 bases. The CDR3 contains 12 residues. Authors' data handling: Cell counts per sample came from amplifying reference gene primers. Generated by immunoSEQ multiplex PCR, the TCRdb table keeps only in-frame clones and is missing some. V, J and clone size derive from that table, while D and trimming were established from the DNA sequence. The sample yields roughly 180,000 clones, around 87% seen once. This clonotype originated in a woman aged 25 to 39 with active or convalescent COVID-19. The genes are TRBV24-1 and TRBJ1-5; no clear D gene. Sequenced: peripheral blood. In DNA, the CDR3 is TGTGCCACCAGTGGAGGAGATCAGCCCCAGCATTTT. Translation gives CATSGGDQPQHF.